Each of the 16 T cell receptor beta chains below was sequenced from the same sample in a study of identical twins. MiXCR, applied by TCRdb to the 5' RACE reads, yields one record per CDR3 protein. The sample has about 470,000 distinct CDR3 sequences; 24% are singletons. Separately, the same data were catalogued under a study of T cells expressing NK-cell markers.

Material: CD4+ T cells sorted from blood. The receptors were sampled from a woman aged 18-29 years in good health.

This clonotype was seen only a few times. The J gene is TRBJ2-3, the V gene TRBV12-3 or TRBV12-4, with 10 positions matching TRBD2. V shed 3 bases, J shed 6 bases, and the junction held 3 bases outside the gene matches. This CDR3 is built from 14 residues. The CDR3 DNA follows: TGTGCCAGCAGTTTCGGGACTAGCGCCGATACGCAGTATTTT. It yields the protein CASSFGTSADTQYF.

The CDR3, as DNA: TGTGCCAGCAGCTTACAGGGGTCGCCCAAAAACATTCAGTACTTC. It specifies CASSLQGSPKNIQYF. V gene TRBV7-9 combines with J gene TRBJ2-4; weak D call: TRBD1 (6 bases). The germline V and J ends were trimmed by 2 bases and 2 bases, with 10 bases remaining between them. The germline gives CDR1 SEHNR, CDR2 FQNEAQ (reference sequence). This CDR3 contains 15 residues.

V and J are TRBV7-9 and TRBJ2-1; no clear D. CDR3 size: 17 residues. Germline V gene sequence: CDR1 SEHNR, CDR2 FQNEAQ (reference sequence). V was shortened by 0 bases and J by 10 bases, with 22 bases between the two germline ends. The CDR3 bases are TGTGCCAGCAGCTTAGCAAGGACCCCCGTTCCCGGGCGGGAGCAGTTCTTC. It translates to CASSLARTPVPGREQFF. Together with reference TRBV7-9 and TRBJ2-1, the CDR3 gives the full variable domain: DTGVSQNPRHKITKRGQNVTFRCDPISEHNRLYWYRQTLGQGPEFLTYFQNEAQLEKSRLLSDRFSAERPKGSFSTLEIQRTEQGDSAMYLCASSLARTPVPGREQFFGPGTRLTVL.

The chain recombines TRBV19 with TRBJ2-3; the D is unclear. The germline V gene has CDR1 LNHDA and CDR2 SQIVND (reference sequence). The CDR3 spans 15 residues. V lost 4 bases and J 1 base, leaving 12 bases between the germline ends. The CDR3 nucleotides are TGTGCCAGTAGTAATTCTCACGGCGGCACAGATACGCAGTATTTT. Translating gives CASSNSHGGTDTQYF.

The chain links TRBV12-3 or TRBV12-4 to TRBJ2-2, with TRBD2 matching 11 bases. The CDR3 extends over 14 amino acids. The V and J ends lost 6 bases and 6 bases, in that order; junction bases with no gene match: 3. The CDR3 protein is CASRLAGVAGELFF. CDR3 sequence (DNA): TGTGCCAGCAGACTAGCGGGAGTGGCCGGGGAGCTGTTTTTT.

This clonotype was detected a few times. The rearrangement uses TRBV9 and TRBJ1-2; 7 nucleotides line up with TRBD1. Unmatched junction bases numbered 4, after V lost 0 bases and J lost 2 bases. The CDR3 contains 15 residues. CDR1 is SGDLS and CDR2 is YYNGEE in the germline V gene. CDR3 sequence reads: CASSVGGRGNYGYTF. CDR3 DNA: TGTGCCAGCAGCGTAGGAGGCAGGGGGAACTATGGCTACACCTTC.

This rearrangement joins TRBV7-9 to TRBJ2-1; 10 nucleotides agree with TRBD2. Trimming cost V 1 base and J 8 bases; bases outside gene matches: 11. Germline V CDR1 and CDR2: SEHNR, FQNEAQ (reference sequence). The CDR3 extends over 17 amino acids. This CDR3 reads CASSLEQASGRVYEQFF. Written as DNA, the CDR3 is TGTGCCAGCAGCTTAGAGCAGGCTAGCGGGAGAGTTTATGAGCAGTTCTTC.

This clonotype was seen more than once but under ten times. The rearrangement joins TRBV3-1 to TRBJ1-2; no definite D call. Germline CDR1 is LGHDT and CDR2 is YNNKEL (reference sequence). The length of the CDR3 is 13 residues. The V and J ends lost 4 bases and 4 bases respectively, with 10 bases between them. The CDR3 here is CASSRGRTYGYTF. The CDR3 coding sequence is TGTGCCAGCAGCCGTGGCAGGACCTATGGCTACACCTTC.

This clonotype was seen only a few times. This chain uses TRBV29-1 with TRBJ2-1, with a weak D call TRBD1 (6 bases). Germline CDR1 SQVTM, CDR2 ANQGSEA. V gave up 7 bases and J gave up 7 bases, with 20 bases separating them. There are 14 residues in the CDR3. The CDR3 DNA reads TGCAGCGGGACCGCTCAACAGGGAAGGAATGAGCAGTTCTTC. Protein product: CSGTAQQGRNEQFF.

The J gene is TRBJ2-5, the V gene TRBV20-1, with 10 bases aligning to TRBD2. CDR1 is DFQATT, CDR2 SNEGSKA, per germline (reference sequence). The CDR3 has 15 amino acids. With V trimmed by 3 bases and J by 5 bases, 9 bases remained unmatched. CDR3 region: CSARPAGGMGETQYF. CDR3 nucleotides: TGCAGTGCTAGGCCAGCGGGGGGGATGGGGGAGACCCAGTACTTC.

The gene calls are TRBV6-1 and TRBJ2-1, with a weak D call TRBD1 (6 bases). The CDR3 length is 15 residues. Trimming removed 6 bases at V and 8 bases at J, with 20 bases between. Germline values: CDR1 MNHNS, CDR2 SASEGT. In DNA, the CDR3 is TGTGCCAGCAGCCGAACAGGGCACCCTTTCGATGAGCAGTTCTTC. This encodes CASSRTGHPFDEQFF.

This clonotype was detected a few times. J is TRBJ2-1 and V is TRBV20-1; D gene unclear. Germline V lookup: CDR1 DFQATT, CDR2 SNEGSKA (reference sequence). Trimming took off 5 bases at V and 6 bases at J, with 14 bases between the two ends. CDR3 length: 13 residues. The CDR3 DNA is TGCAGTGCTGTCCTTTGGCGACGCAATGAGCAGTTCTTC. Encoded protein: CSAVLWRRNEQFF.

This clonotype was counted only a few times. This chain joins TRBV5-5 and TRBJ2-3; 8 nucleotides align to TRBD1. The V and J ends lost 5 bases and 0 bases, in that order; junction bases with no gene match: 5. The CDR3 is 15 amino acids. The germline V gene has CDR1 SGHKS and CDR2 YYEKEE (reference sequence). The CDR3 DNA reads TGTGCCAGCAGAGCCAGGGGGCCTAGCACAGATACGCAGTATTTT. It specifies CASRARGPSTDTQYF. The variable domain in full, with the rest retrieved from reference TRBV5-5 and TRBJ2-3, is DAGVTQSPTHLIKTRGQQVTLRCSPISGHKSVSWYQQVLGQGPQFIFQYYEKEERGRGNFPDRFSARQFPNYSSELNVNALLLGDSALYLCASRARGPSTDTQYFGPGTRLTVL.

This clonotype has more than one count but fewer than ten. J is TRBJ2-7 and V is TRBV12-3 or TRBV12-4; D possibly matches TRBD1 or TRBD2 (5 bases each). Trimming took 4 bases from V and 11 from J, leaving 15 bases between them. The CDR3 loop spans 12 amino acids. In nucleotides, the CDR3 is TGTGCCAGCAGTTCAAACCAGGGAGACGAGTACTTC. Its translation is CASSSNQGDEYF.

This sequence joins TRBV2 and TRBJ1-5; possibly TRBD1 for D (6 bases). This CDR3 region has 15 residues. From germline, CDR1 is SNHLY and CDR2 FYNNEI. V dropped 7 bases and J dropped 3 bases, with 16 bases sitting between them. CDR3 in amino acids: CASTYRATPNQPQHF. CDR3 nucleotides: TGTGCCAGCACATACAGGGCGACACCCAATCAGCCCCAGCATTTT.

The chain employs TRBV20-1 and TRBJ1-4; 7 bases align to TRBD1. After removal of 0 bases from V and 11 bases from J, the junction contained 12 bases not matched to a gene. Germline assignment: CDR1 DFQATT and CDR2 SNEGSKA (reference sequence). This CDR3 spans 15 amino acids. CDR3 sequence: CSARDLARGTEKLFF. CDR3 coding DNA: TGCAGTGCTAGAGATCTTGCCAGGGGGACCGAGAAACTGTTTTTT.